A selection of T cell receptor beta chains follows, all from one sample in a study of PD-L1 blockade in urothelial cancer. Sequencing used immunoSEQ multiplex PCR; TCRdb keeps in-frame clones, though not all of them. Of under 55,000 clones in the sample, around 82% were seen once. The material was PBMCs, obtained around atezolizumab (anti-PD-L1) treatment. Receptors originate from a man aged 55 to 70 with urothelial cancer. The CDR3 runs from the conserved cysteine through the conserved F or W. A D gene is named only where the DNA matches it firmly. Clone size appears in some rows only: once, few, many, or a class for an expanded clone.

d_gene,abundance,j_gene,v_gene,CDR3nt,CDR3aa
TRBD2,NA,TRBJ2-3,TRBV10-1,TGCGCCAGCAGTGGAACTAGAGGGAGGGGCACAGATACGCAGTATTTT,CASSGTRGRGTDTQYF
TRBD2,NA,TRBJ2-3,TRBV6-5,TGTGCCAGCAGTACCCTAGCGGCCAGCACAGATACGCAGTATTTT,CASSTLAASTDTQYF
NA,few,TRBJ1-5,TRBV5-6,TGTGCCAGCAGCTTGGGTCTTAGCAATCAGCCCCAGCATTTT,CASSLGLSNQPQHF
TRBD1,NA,TRBJ2-5,TRBV5-6,TGTGCCAGCAGCACCCCGACAGGGGCAGAGACCCAGTACTTC,CASSTPTGAETQYF
TRBD1,few,TRBJ2-1,TRBV5-1,TGCGCCAGCAGCGTCTCCGGGACAGGGTATGATGAGCAGTTCTTC,CASSVSGTGYDEQFF
NA,NA,TRBJ1-1,TRBV5-1,TGCGCCAGCAGCTTCCGGAGGGGGGGGATACTGAACACTGAAGCTTTCTTT,CASSFRRGGILNTEAFF
NA,NA,TRBJ2-7,TRBV5-6,TGTGCCAGCAGCTTCTTATCGGGGGCCTACGAGCAGTACTTC,CASSFLSGAYEQYF
TRBD1,NA,TRBJ2-3,TRBV7-8,TGTGCCAGCAGCGCCCCCGGGACAGGGTGGCCAGATACGCAGTATTTT,CASSAPGTGWPDTQYF
TRBD1,NA,TRBJ1-1,TRBV5-4,TGTGCCAGCAGCTCACAGGGGGGTGATGAAGCTTTCTTT,CASSSQGGDEAFF
TRBD1,NA,TRBJ1-5,TRBV9,TGTGCCAGCAGCCCGGGACAGGCGAATCAGCCCCAGCATTTT,CASSPGQANQPQHF
NA,NA,TRBJ2-1,TRBV6-5,TGTGCCAGCAGGTACTACAATGAGCAGTTCTTC,CASRYYNEQFF
NA,once,TRBJ1-5,TRBV18,TGTGCCAGCTCCCCCACAACTAGCAATCAGCCCCAGCATTTT,CASSPTTSNQPQHF
NA,NA,TRBJ2-7,TRBV30,TGTGCCTGGACCCCTAGCCCGGGCCACGAGCAGTACTTC,CAWTPSPGHEQYF
NA,NA,TRBJ1-1,TRBV6-1,TGTGCCAGCAGTGAAGATACAGGCGCCATGAACACTGAAGCTTTCTTT,CASSEDTGAMNTEAFF
NA,NA,TRBJ1-5,TRBV28,TGTGCCAGCAGGCCTTCGGGGGGGCGAGGGTACAGGAGCAATCAGCCCCAGCATTTT,CASRPSGGRGYRSNQPQHF
TRBD1,NA,TRBJ1-6,TRBV7-2,TGTGCCAGCGGGTATTCACAGGGGTTTTCACCCCTCCACTTT,CASGYSQGFSPLHF
TRBD2,NA,TRBJ2-2,TRBV27,TGTGCCACTAAGCTAGCGGGAGGGTGGACCGGGGAGCTGTTTTTT,CATKLAGGWTGELFF
NA,NA,TRBJ2-3,TRBV29-1,TGCAGCGTTGATGGCCGAGGGCTAGTTGGAGATACGCAGTATTTT,CSVDGRGLVGDTQYF
TRBD1,NA,TRBJ1-2,TRBV6-5,TGTGCCAGCAGTTACGCGACAGGGCCCAACTATGGCTACACCTTC,CASSYATGPNYGYTF
NA,NA,TRBJ2-6,TRBV6-1,TGTGCCAGCAGTGACAGGGGTCGACTCTCTGGGGCCAACGTCCTGACTTTC,CASSDRGRLSGANVLTF
TRBD1,NA,TRBJ2-1,TRBV14,TGTGCCAGCAGCCACCGGGACAGCTTCTACAATGAGCAGTTCTTC,CASSHRDSFYNEQFF
TRBD1,NA,TRBJ1-2,TRBV15,TGTGCCACCAGCAGCCAGGGGGCTTCTGGCTACACCTTC,CATSSQGASGYTF
TRBD2,NA,TRBJ2-5,TRBV14,TGTGCCAGCGGGACTAGCGGACAAGAGACCCAGTACTTC,CASGTSGQETQYF
NA,NA,TRBJ2-3,TRBV10-2,TGCGCCAGCAGTGAGGGGACTAGCACAGATACGCAGTATTTT,CASSEGTSTDTQYF
TRBD1,once,TRBJ2-5,TRBV19,TGTGCCAGTAGTATAGGCAGGGGGCAAGAGACCCAGTACTTC,CASSIGRGQETQYF
NA,NA,TRBJ2-7,TRBV28,TGTGCCAGCAGCGTTTCCAGCGTCTCCTACGAGCAGTACTTC,CASSVSSVSYEQYF
TRBD1,NA,TRBJ2-3,TRBV5-6,TGTGCCAGCAGCATGGACAGGGGCGTGAATACGCAGTATTTT,CASSMDRGVNTQYF
NA,NA,TRBJ1-2,TRBV7-2,TGTGCCAGCAGCTTAGGGGGGGGGAACTATGGCTACACCTTC,CASSLGGGNYGYTF
TRBD1,once,TRBJ1-2,TRBV7-2,TGTGCCAGCACCCTTGGGGGACAGCCTTCCTATGGCTACACCTTC,CASTLGGQPSYGYTF
NA,NA,TRBJ2-6,TRBV27,TGTGCCAGCACCCGCTCTGGGGCCAACGTCCTGACTTTC,CASTRSGANVLTF
NA,NA,TRBJ1-2,TRBV15,TGTGCCACCAGCAGAGATCCTTCGGACTACTATGGCTACACCTTC,CATSRDPSDYYGYTF
NA,NA,TRBJ2-2,TRBV4-2,TGTGCCAGCAACCCCCTTAGTCCAGGGGAAAACACCGGGGAGCTGTTTTTT,CASNPLSPGENTGELFF
NA,NA,TRBJ1-1,TRBV11-1,TGTGCCAGCAACCTCGCGGAGGGTGAAGCTTTCTTT,CASNLAEGEAFF
TRBD2,NA,TRBJ2-2,TRBV6-1,TGTGCCAGCAGTGTTACTAGCGGGAGTGGGGAGCTGTTTTTT,CASSVTSGSGELFF
NA,few,TRBJ2-5,TRBV27,TGTGCCAGCAGTCTGGGACTCGATCGTGGTACCCAGTACTTC,CASSLGLDRGTQYF
TRBD1,NA,TRBJ1-1,TRBV28,TGTGCCAGCAAGGGGGCAGCGATGAACACTGAAGCTTTCTTT,CASKGAAMNTEAFF
TRBD1,NA,TRBJ2-5,TRBV15,TGTGCCACCAGCAGAGCCTCAGGGGGAGAGACCCAGTACTTC,CATSRASGGETQYF
TRBD2,NA,TRBJ2-5,TRBV28,TGTGCCAGCAGCTCAAGCGGGAGTGGGGAGACCCAGTACTTC,CASSSSGSGETQYF
NA,NA,TRBJ1-1,TRBV5-5,TGTGCCAGCAGCCGGGAAACGTACACTGAAGCTTTCTTT,CASSRETYTEAFF
NA,once,TRBJ2-3,TRBV18,TGTGCCAGCTCACCACGGTTGAAGGGGACAGATACGCAGTATTTT,CASSPRLKGTDTQYF
TRBD1,NA,TRBJ1-1,TRBV19,TGTGCCAGTAGTAGTCTTACCGGGACAGGGGATACTGAAGCTTTCTTT,CASSSLTGTGDTEAFF
TRBD1,few,TRBJ1-1,TRBV6-5,TGTGCCAGCAGTTACTTTACAGGGGAAACTTTCTTT,CASSYFTGETFF
NA,few,TRBJ1-1,TRBV5-1,TGCGCCAGCAGCTTTAACAGGGATCACACTGAAGCTTTCTTT,CASSFNRDHTEAFF
TRBD1,NA,TRBJ1-2,TRBV5-1,TGCGCCAGCAGACGACCGGGACAGGGCTTCGGCTACACCTTC,CASRRPGQGFGYTF
TRBD1,NA,TRBJ2-2,TRBV2,TGTGCCAGCAGAACTGAGACAGGGCTGGGCGGGGAGCTGTTTTTT,CASRTETGLGGELFF
TRBD1,NA,TRBJ1-2,TRBV18,TGTGCCAGCTCACCCCCGGGACAGGAAGCCTATGGCTACACCTTC,CASSPPGQEAYGYTF
NA,NA,TRBJ2-2,TRBV6-5,TGTGCCAGCAGTTACTCGTCGGTGCATGCCACCGGGGAGCTGTTTTTT,CASSYSSVHATGELFF
NA,NA,TRBJ2-5,TRBV6-1,TGTGCCAGCAGTGACCCGGGGTCAGGCGGGGAGACCCAGTACTTC,CASSDPGSGGETQYF
NA,NA,TRBJ1-4,TRBV11-2,TGTGCCAGCAGCTTCCCGACTTGGCCGGGGGCAACTAATGAAAAACTGTTTTTT,CASSFPTWPGATNEKLFF
TRBD2,NA,TRBJ2-3,TRBV6-6,TGTGCCAGCAGCTGGACTAGCGGCCTCACAGATACGCAGTATTTT,CASSWTSGLTDTQYF
NA,NA,TRBJ1-5,TRBV7-9,TGTGCCAGCAGCGGCGGGACTAGCAATCAGCCCCAGCATTTT,CASSGGTSNQPQHF
TRBD1,NA,TRBJ1-6,TRBV28,TGTGCCAGCAGTCTTAGCGTCGGGACAGGGGCCGGTTCACCCCTCCACTTT,CASSLSVGTGAGSPLHF
NA,few,TRBJ2-7,TRBV25-1,TGTGCCAGCAGTGAAATCGGACTCTACGAGCAGTACTTC,CASSEIGLYEQYF
NA,NA,TRBJ1-1,TRBV6-1,TGTGCCAGCAGTGAAGCCGGCGGGATCTCTGAAGCTTTCTTT,CASSEAGGISEAFF